A single sample is the source of the 21 T cell receptor beta chains below, sequenced in a study of blood T cell repertoires in COVID-19. The assay was immunoSEQ multiplex PCR, and TCRdb's table has in-frame clones only and misses some. The data show fewer than 250,000 clones, roughly 79% seen once. Sequencing was carried out using PBMCs or T cells enriched from blood (not recorded which). These receptors were taken from a woman aged 45-60 years with acute COVID-19.

V usage is TRBV2 and J usage is TRBJ2-3, with a tentative D call TRBD2 (5 bases). The V end was cut by 7 bases, the J end by 1 base, with 9 bases between. CDR1 and CDR2 (germline): SNHLY, FYNNEI. This CDR3 is built from 13 residues. CDR3 protein: CASNNGGTDTQYF. DNA for the CDR3: TGTGCCAGCAATAACGGGGGCACAGATACGCAGTATTTT.

This clone was seen a handful of times. The genes are TRBV7-8 and TRBJ1-2, with 7 bases matching TRBD1. V trimming: 5 bases; J trimming: 2 bases; junction bases outside the gene matches: 5. CDR3 length equals 14 residues. CDR1 and CDR2 from the germline V gene are SGHVS and FQNEAQ. The CDR3 here is CASSPDRVNYGYTF. In DNA form, the CDR3 reads TGTGCCAGCAGCCCCGACAGGGTAAACTATGGCTACACCTTC.

V gene TRBV24-1 combines with J gene TRBJ2-2; unclear D gene. V shed 5 bases and J shed 0 bases, with 9 bases lying between them. The germline V gene encodes CDR1 KGHDR and CDR2 SFDVKD. This CDR3 spans 15 amino acids. DNA of the CDR3: TGTGCCACCAGTGGAACAGTCCCGAACACCGGGGAGCTGTTTTTT. This encodes CATSGTVPNTGELFF.

V gene TRBV6-2 or TRBV6-3 combines with J gene TRBJ1-2; no clear D gene. Germline V gene lookup returns CDR1 MNHEY and CDR2 SVGEGT. Between the trimmed V and J ends, which lost 6 bases and 9 bases, there was a span of 14 bases. The CDR3 runs 12 residues. The CDR3 nucleotides are TGTGCCAGCAGCCCGGACTCCTACCGCTACACCTTC. Its protein is CASSPDSYRYTF.

This clone was detected only a few times. As DNA, the CDR3 is TGCGCCAGCAGCCAATCGACAGGGGACCGGATGGGAGACACTGAAGCTTTCTTT. This translates into CASSQSTGDRMGDTEAFF. The gene calls are TRBV4-1 and TRBJ1-1; TRBD1 matches 8 bases. The V gene end was trimmed by 2 bases and the J gene end by 3 bases; junction bases not matched to a gene: 14. This CDR3 has 18 amino acids. The germline V gene encodes CDR1 MGHRA and CDR2 YSYEKL.

The V and J genes are TRBV6-5 and TRBJ1-4; TRBD1 matches 7 bases. Per germline, CDR1 MNHEY and CDR2 SVGAGI. The CDR3 has 13 amino acids. V dropped 6 bases and J dropped 7; count of bases not matched to a gene: 5. CDR3 nucleotides: TGTGCCAGCAGCCTAGGGACAGTTGAAAAACTGTTTTTT. Protein product: CASSLGTVEKLFF.

There are many counts of this clone. The V and J genes are TRBV9 and TRBJ1-2; 10 bases match TRBD1. Per germline, CDR1 SGDLS and CDR2 YYNGEE. V trimming: 3 bases; J trimming: 8 bases; junction bases outside the gene matches: 10. The CDR3 has 15 amino acids. CDR3 in amino acids: CASSATPGQGKGYTF. The CDR3 region has the DNA TGTGCCAGCAGCGCCACTCCGGGACAGGGGAAAGGCTACACCTTC.

This chain connects TRBV9 to TRBJ2-5; the match to TRBD2 covers 10 bases. This CDR3 contains 15 residues. Trimming cost V 0 bases and J 4 bases; bases outside gene matches: 3. In germline, CDR1 is SGDLS, CDR2 YYNGEE. The CDR3 protein is CASSVGASGGETQYF. CDR3 coding DNA: TGTGCCAGCAGCGTAGGTGCTAGCGGGGGAGAGACCCAGTACTTC.

A word on this clone: In the same sample, other DNA sequences code for this CDR3. V usage is TRBV6-4 and J usage is TRBJ2-1; D perhaps matches TRBD2 (6 bases). The CDR3 sequence is 15 residues long. The V gene's germline CDR1 is MRHNA and CDR2 SNTAGT. V shed 0 bases and J shed 0 bases, with 6 bases lying between them. This CDR3 reads CASSDSAGSYNEQFF. CDR3 DNA sequence: TGTGCCAGCAGTGACTCAGCGGGCTCCTACAATGAGCAGTTCTTC.

The chain recombines TRBV7-2 with TRBJ2-2; a weak D match, TRBD2 (5 bases). The V and J ends lost 4 bases and 7 bases respectively, with 16 bases between them. CDR3 length: 15 residues. CDR1 is SGHTA, CDR2 FQGNSA, per germline. CDR3 nucleotide sequence: TGTGCCAGCAGCTATAGTTTGGGGAGTAACGGGGAGCTGTTTTTT. Amino acid sequence: CASSYSLGSNGELFF.

The count of this clone is one. The V and J genes are TRBV6-2 or TRBV6-3 and TRBJ2-5; 10 nucleotides align to TRBD2. V lost 4 bases and J lost 7; bases outside the gene matches: 6. This CDR3 is built from 14 residues. Looked up from germline, CDR1 is MNHEY and CDR2 is SVGEGT. CDR3 sequence (DNA): TGTGCCAGCAGTTCTAGCGGGGGAAGCGGGACCCAGTACTTC. Protein product: CASSSSGGSGTQYF.

The chain links TRBV19 to TRBJ1-4, with TRBD1 matching over 11 bases. Germline V gene sequence: CDR1 LNHDA, CDR2 SQIVND (reference sequence). The V gene end was trimmed by 6 bases and the J gene end by 7 bases; junction bases not matched to a gene: 16. The CDR3 consists of 18 residues. The CDR3, as DNA: TGTGCCAGTAGCCCGTCGCCCGGGACAGGGGGTGCGGGTGAAAAACTGTTTTTT. It yields the protein CASSPSPGTGGAGEKLFF.

This rearrangement joins TRBV24-1 to TRBJ1-5; 8 bases fit TRBD1. With 6 bases clipped from V and 2 bases from J, the junction kept 2 bases outside the gene matches. Germline CDR1 reads KGHDR; CDR2 reads SFDVKD. The CDR3 is 14 residues long. CDR3 amino acids: CATSPTGGNQPQHF. CDR3 DNA: TGTGCCACCAGTCCGACAGGGGGCAATCAGCCCCAGCATTTT.

In regard to this clone: At the DNA level, this CDR3 is encoded by other sequences in the same sample as well. V and J are TRBV18 and TRBJ1-1, with TRBD1 matching over 7 bases. Germline V gives CDR1 KGHSH, CDR2 LQKENI. The CDR3 runs to 12 residues. J was trimmed by 7 bases and V by 1 base; bases with no gene match: 0. The CDR3 DNA reads TGTGCCAGCTCACCACGACAGGGTGAAGCTTTCTTT. Translated: CASSPRQGEAFF.

V usage is TRBV5-5 and J usage is TRBJ2-1; 14 nucleotides align to TRBD2. CDR1 is SGHKS and CDR2 is YYEKEE in the germline V gene (reference sequence). The CDR3 covers 15 residues. The junction had 8 bases not matched to a gene; V was cut back by 5 bases and J by 10 bases. In DNA, the CDR3 is TGTGCCAGCAGGCTGGGACTAGCGGGAGTGTGGGAGCAGTTCTTC. This translates into CASRLGLAGVWEQFF.

The chain is built from TRBV29-1 and TRBJ2-5; a possible D gene is TRBD1 (5 bases). Germline V CDR1 and CDR2: SQVTM, ANQGSEA. Trimming stripped 4 bases from V and 5 bases from J, with 14 bases between. The CDR3 consists of 13 residues. For the CDR3, the DNA is TGCAGCGTTGGGGCAGGGCAGGGTGAGACCCAGTACTTC. It translates to CSVGAGQGETQYF.

This sequence joins TRBV21-1 and TRBJ2-4; whether TRBD1, the table's D call, matches the DNA was not checked. TRBV21-1 is assigned pseudogene status. CDR3 length equals 17 residues. The CDR3 DNA is TGTGCCAGCAGCAAGGCCGTGGACAGGGAGGCCAAAAACATTCAGTACTTC. This translates into CASSKAVDREAKNIQYF.

This clone was detected only a few times. This rearrangement joins TRBV7-2 to TRBJ1-1; D may be TRBD1 (5 bases). This CDR3 has 13 amino acids. Trimming took 8 bases from V and 1 from J, leaving 11 bases between them. Germline-derived CDR1 and CDR2 are SGHTA and FQGNSA. The CDR3 sequence: CASGAQSNTEAFF. In DNA form, the CDR3 reads TGTGCCAGCGGGGCCCAGTCGAACACTGAAGCTTTCTTT.

The V gene is TRBV27, the J gene TRBJ1-2; 10 nucleotides line up with TRBD1. This CDR3 region has 16 residues. V lost 6 bases to trimming and J lost 0 bases; unmatched junction nucleotides: 7. The V gene's germline CDR1 is MNHEY and CDR2 SMNVEV (reference sequence). CDR3 nucleotide sequence: TGTGCCAGCAGATCCGGGACAGGGGCGGCTAACTATGGCTACACCTTC. Amino acids: CASRSGTGAANYGYTF.

V usage is TRBV7-9 and J usage is TRBJ2-7; 8 nucleotides line up with TRBD2. This CDR3 region has 14 residues. CDR1 and CDR2 (germline): SEHNR, FQNEAQ (reference sequence). The V segment lost 5 bases and the J segment 6 bases; nucleotides outside the gene matches: 9. CDR3 in amino acids: CASSVTGTRAEQYF. The CDR3 region has the DNA TGTGCCAGCAGCGTCACCGGGACTAGGGCCGAGCAGTACTTC.

V usage is TRBV19 and J usage is TRBJ1-5; D is ambiguous. The CDR3 loop spans 17 amino acids. V was trimmed by 0 bases and J by 0 bases, leaving 12 bases between them. Germline V gene data show CDR1 as LNHDA and CDR2 as SQIVND (reference sequence). The CDR3 region has the DNA TGTGCCAGTAGTATAGAGAGGGCCCCTCTTAGCAATCAGCCCCAGCATTTT. It yields the protein CASSIERAPLSNQPQHF.